The next 6 T cell receptor beta chains were all read from a single sample in a study of response to subunit inactivated influenza vaccine. TCRdb processed the RT-PCR reads anew with MiXCR; each CDR3 protein has one entry. This sample has 550,000 to 650,000 distinct CDR3 sequences; about an eighth occur once, and the top ten carry about a tenth. The sequences come from PBMCs from blood, collected on the day of vaccination. Source of these receptors: a man aged 45 to 65 who received an inactivated influenza vaccine.

This clonotype has at least ten counts. This sequence joins TRBV27 and TRBJ2-1; D may correspond to TRBD1 or TRBD2 (5 bases each). The germline CDR1 and CDR2 sequences are MNHEY and SMNVEV (reference sequence). V dropped 6 bases and J dropped 6 bases, with 18 bases sitting between them. The length of the CDR3 is 15 residues. DNA of the CDR3: TGTGCCAGCAGCCTACAGGTAGTGAGGGGCAATGAGCAGTTCTTC. Amino acid sequence: CASSLQVVRGNEQFF.

The chain carries TRBV21-1 and TRBJ1-5; the table's D call TRBD1 went unverified against the DNA. TRBV21-1 is classified as a pseudogene. The CDR3 is 15 residues long. The CDR3 is CASSKVTGANQPQHF. CDR3 DNA sequence: TGTGCCAGCAGCAAAGTAACGGGGGCTAATCAGCCCCAGCATTTT.

This clonotype was counted only a few times. This sequence joins TRBV7-2 and TRBJ2-7; D is unclear. This CDR3 is built from 12 residues. V was cut by 4 bases and J by 7 bases, with 11 bases left in between. Germline lookup yields CDR1 SGHTA and CDR2 FQGNSA. In nucleotides, the CDR3 is TGTGCCAGCAGCTCATCAACGGAGGAGCAGTACTTC. Its translation: CASSSSTEEQYF.

This clonotype was seen many times. The rearrangement links TRBV12-3 or TRBV12-4 to TRBJ1-3; D is undetermined. This CDR3 has 12 residues. Trimming removed 5 bases from V and 8 bases from J, with 10 bases in between. The DNA for the CDR3 is TGTGCCAGCAGTCCGGGTTTGGACACCATATATTTT. Its translation is CASSPGLDTIYF.

This clonotype showed up just a few times. The V gene is TRBV9, the J gene TRBJ2-1, with 8 positions matching TRBD1. The junction had 6 bases not matched to a gene; V was cut back by 4 bases and J by 0 bases. The CDR3 sequence is 16 residues long. CDR1 is SGDLS, CDR2 YYNGEE, per germline. For the CDR3, the DNA is TGTGCCAGCAGCACCCATGACAGGGGCTCCTACAATGAGCAGTTCTTC. It yields the protein CASSTHDRGSYNEQFF.

This clonotype was seen a handful of times. V gene TRBV20-1 combines with J gene TRBJ2-7; D possibly corresponds to TRBD1 (5 bases). The CDR3 is 14 residues long. The V gene's germline CDR1 is DFQATT and CDR2 SNEGSKA (reference sequence). Trimming stripped 3 bases from V and 1 base from J, with 13 bases between. In nucleotides, the CDR3 is TGCAGTGCTAGTCCAGGGTCAGCGTCCTACGAGCAGTACTTC. This encodes CSASPGSASYEQYF.